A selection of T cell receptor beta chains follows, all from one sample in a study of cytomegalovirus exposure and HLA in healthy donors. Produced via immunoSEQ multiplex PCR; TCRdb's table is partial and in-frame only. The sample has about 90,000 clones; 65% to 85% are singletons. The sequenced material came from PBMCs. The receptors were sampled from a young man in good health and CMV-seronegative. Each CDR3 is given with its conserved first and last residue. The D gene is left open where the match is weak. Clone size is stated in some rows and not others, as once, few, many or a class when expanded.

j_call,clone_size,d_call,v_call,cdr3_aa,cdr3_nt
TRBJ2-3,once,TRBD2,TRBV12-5,CASGLLAGGPDTQYF,TGTGCTAGTGGTTTGTTAGCGGGGGGGCCAGATACGCAGTATTTT
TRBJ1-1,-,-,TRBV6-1,CASSEGRTVPQNTEAFF,TGTGCCAGCAGTGAAGGTCGAACGGTTCCCCAAAACACTGAAGCTTTCTTT
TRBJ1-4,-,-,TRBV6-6,CASSYPLQGRREKLFF,TGTGCCAGCAGTTACCCGTTACAGGGACGGCGGGAAAAACTGTTTTTT
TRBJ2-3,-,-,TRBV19,CASSTGLSGTDTQYF,TGTGCCAGTAGTACGGGACTTTCGGGCACAGATACGCAGTATTTT
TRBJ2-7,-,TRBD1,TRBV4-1,CASSQSQGAYEQYF,TGCGCCAGCAGCCAATCACAGGGGGCCTACGAGCAGTACTTC
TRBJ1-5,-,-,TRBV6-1,CASSEGAIGNQPQHF,TGTGCCAGCAGTGAAGGGGCCATCGGCAATCAGCCCCAGCATTTT
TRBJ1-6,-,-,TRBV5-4,CASSLRQYNSPLHF,TGTGCCAGCAGCTTGCGACAGTATAATTCACCCCTCCACTTT
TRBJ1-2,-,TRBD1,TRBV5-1,CASSLGTGGSKGTNYGYTF,TGCGCCAGCAGCTTAGGGACAGGGGGAAGTAAAGGGACTAACTATGGCTACACCTTC
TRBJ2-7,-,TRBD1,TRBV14,CASSQTDRDSYEQYF,TGTGCCAGCAGCCAAACTGACCGGGACAGCTACGAGCAGTACTTC
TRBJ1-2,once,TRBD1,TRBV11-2,CASSLAGQGKYGYTF,TGTGCCAGCAGCTTAGCCGGACAGGGGAAATATGGCTACACCTTC
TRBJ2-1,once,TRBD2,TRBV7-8,CASSLPVGGVDEQFF,TGTGCCAGCAGCCTTCCAGTCGGGGGGGTCGATGAGCAGTTCTTC
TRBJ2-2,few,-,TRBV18,CASSPQGATNTGELFF,TGTGCCAGCTCACCACAGGGAGCTACGAACACCGGGGAGCTGTTTTTT
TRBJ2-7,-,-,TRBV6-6,CASSRTVYEQYF,TGTGCCAGCAGTAGGACAGTCTACGAGCAGTACTTC
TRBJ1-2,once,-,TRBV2,CASSLTTQGSGYTF,TGTGCCAGCAGTCTTACAACCCAGGGGAGCGGCTACACCTTC
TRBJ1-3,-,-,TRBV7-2,CASSPYSSSGNTIYF,TGTGCCAGCAGTCCATACTCGAGCTCTGGAAACACCATATATTTT
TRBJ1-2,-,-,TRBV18,CASSPDRNYGYTF,TGTGCCAGCTCTCCGGACAGAAACTATGGCTACACCTTC
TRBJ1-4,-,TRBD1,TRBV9,CASSCRDRSREVNEKLFF,TGTGCCAGCAGCTGCCGGGACAGGTCCCGTGAGGTCAATGAAAAACTGTTTTTT
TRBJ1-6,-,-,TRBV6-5,CASTTRRGGESPLHF,TGTGCCAGCACCACTAGGCGGGGTGGTGAGTCACCCCTCCACTTT
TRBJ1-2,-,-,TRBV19,CASSSPQVVNYGYTF,TGTGCCAGTAGTTCACCTCAGGTTGTTAACTATGGCTACACCTTC
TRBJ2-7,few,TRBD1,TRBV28,CASSLLGQKTYEQYF,TGTGCCAGCAGTTTATTGGGACAGAAGACCTACGAGCAGTACTTC
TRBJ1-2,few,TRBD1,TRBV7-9,CASSARTGSQSYGYTF,TGTGCCAGCAGCGCCCGGACAGGGAGTCAATCCTATGGCTACACCTTC
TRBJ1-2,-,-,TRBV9,CASSVATVANYGYTF,TGTGCCAGCAGCGTAGCCACAGTAGCTAACTATGGCTACACCTTC
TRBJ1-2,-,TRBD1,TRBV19,CASSTLRDRGHYGYTF,TGTGCCAGTAGTACGCTCCGGGACAGGGGGCACTATGGCTACACCTTC
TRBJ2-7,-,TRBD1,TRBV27,CASSLGQGAGEQYF,TGTGCCAGCAGTTTGGGACAGGGGGCGGGCGAGCAGTACTTC
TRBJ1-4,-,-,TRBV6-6,CASSYSGGGSNEKLFF,TGTGCCAGCAGTTACTCAGGAGGCGGTTCTAATGAAAAACTGTTTTTT
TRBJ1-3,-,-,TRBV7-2,CASSLAEGAGNTIYF,TGTGCCAGCAGCTTAGCAGAGGGGGCTGGAAACACCATATATTTT
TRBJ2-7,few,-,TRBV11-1,CASIRSPGHSEQYF,TGTGCCAGCATCCGAAGCCCGGGACACAGCGAGCAGTACTTC
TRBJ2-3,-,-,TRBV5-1,CASSSQTGFSTDTQYF,TGCGCCAGCAGTTCTCAAACAGGGTTTTCCACAGATACGCAGTATTTT
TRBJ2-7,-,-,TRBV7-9,CASTDRDYEQYF,TGTGCCAGCACGGACCGGGACTACGAGCAGTACTTC
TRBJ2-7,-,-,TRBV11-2,CASSLDRYEQYF,TGTGCCAGCAGCTTAGACAGGTACGAGCAGTACTTC
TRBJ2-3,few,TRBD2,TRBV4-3,CASSQATSGASDTQYF,TGCGCCAGCAGCCAAGCGACTAGCGGGGCGTCAGATACGCAGTATTTT
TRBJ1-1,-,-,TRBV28,CASSPMGGPNTEAFF,TGTGCCAGCAGTCCCATGGGGGGACCGAACACTGAAGCTTTCTTT
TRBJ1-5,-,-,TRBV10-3,CAISERTGNQPQHF,TGTGCCATCAGTGAAAGGACAGGCAATCAGCCCCAGCATTTT
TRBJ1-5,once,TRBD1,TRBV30,CAWSGDRGNQPQHF,TGTGCCTGGAGTGGGGACAGGGGCAATCAGCCCCAGCATTTT
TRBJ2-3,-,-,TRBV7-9,CASSLGEGGDTQYF,TGTGCCAGCAGCTTAGGGGAGGGGGGCGATACGCAGTATTTT
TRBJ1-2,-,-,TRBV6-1,CASSSRTGNYGYTF,TGTGCCAGCAGTTCACGGACGGGGAACTATGGCTACACCTTC
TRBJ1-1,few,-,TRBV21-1,CASSGRTGNDTEAFF,TGTGCCAGCAGCGGGCGGACAGGGAATGACACTGAAGCTTTCTTT
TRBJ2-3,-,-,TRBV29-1,CSVSGTPHGGDTQYF,TGCAGCGTCTCCGGGACACCCCACGGCGGAGATACGCAGTATTTT
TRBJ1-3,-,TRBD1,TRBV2,CASSLDRVDTIYF,TGTGCCAGCAGTCTGGACAGGGTGGACACCATATATTTT
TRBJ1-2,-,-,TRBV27,CASSLLHPSGGYTF,TGTGCCAGCAGTTTATTACACCCCTCGGGTGGCTACACCTTC
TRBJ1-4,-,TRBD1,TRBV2,CASSTGQAPNEKLFF,TGTGCCAGCAGTACCGGACAGGCCCCTAATGAAAAACTGTTTTTT
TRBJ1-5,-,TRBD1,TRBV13,CASSTGQGGQPQHF,TGTGCCAGCAGCACCGGACAGGGGGGACAGCCCCAGCATTTT
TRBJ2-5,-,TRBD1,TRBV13,CASSEVTGVVQETQYF,TGTGCCAGCAGCGAAGTCACAGGGGTGGTCCAAGAGACCCAGTACTTC
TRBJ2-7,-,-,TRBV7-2,CASSFQGFEQYF,TGTGCCAGCAGCTTCCAGGGTTTCGAGCAGTACTTC
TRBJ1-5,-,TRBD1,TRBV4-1,CASSQGQGNSQPQHF,TGCGCCAGCAGCCAAGGACAGGGGAATTCTCAGCCCCAGCATTTT
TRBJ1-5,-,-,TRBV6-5,CASRTGRGQPQHF,TGTGCCAGCAGGACGGGGAGAGGTCAGCCCCAGCATTTT
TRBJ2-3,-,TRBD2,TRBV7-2,CASSSQAGTTDTQYF,TGTGCCAGCAGCTCTCAAGCGGGGACCACAGATACGCAGTATTTT
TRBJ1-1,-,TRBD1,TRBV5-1,CASSRDRGNTEAFF,TGCGCCAGCAGCCGGGACAGGGGGAACACTGAAGCTTTCTTT
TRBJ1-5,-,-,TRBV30,CAWGLDRNQPQHF,TGTGCCTGGGGACTGGATCGCAATCAGCCCCAGCATTTT
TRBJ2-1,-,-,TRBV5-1,CASSLDSSYNEQFF,TGCGCCAGCAGCCTCGACAGCTCCTACAATGAGCAGTTCTTC
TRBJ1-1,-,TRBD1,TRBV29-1,CSVVQGVNTEAFF,TGCAGCGTTGTACAGGGGGTGAACACTGAAGCTTTCTTT
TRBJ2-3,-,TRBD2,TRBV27,CASSQTGLAGDADTQYF,TGTGCCAGCAGTCAAACAGGACTAGCGGGGGATGCAGATACGCAGTATTTT
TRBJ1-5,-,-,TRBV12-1,CASSFEGTASNQPQHF,TGTGCCAGCAGCTTTGAAGGGACAGCTAGCAATCAGCCCCAGCATTTT